This T cell receptor beta chain originates from a study of blood T cell repertoires in COVID-19. V lost 6 bases, J lost 2 bases, and 16 bases lay in between. The CDR3 runs 15 residues. Germline CDR1 is MDHEN and CDR2 is SYDVKM. TCRdb's table, derived via immunoSEQ multiplex PCR, lists solely in-frame clones and lacks some. The data contain hundreds of thousands of clones, 87% of them singletons. The source material was PBMCs or T cells enriched from blood (not recorded which). The genes are TRBV28 and TRBJ1-2; D perhaps matches TRBD1 (6 bases). The TCR was taken from a woman between 40 and 55 years old who had recovered from COVID-19. The CDR3 DNA reads TGTGCCAGCAGCCGACAGGACCCGGGAAACTATGGCTACACCTTC. It yields the protein CASSRQDPGNYGYTF.